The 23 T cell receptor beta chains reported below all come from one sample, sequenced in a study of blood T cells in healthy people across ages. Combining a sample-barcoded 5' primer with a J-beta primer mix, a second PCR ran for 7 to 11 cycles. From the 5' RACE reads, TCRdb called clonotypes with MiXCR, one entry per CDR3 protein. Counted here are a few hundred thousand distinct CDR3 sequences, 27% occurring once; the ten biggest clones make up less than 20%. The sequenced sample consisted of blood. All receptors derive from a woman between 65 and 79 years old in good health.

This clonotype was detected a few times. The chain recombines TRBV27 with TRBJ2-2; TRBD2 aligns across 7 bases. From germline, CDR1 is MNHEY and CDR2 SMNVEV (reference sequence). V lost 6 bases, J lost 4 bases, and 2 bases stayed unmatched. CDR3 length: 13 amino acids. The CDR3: CASRLASTGELFF. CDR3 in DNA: TGTGCCAGCAGACTAGCGTCCACCGGGGAGCTGTTTTTT.

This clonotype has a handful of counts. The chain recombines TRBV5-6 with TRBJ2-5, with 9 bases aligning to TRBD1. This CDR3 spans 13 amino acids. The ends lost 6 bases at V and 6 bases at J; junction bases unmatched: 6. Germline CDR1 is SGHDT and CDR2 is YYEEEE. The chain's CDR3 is CASTNRGPKTQYF. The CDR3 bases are TGTGCCAGCACAAACAGGGGGCCGAAGACCCAGTACTTC.

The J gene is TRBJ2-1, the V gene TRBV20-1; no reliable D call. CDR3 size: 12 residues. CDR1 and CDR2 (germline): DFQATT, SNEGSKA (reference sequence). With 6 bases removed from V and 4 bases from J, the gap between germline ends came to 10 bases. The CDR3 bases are TGCAGTGCGGCCCCCGGGTACAATGAGCAGTTCTTC. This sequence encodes CSAAPGYNEQFF.

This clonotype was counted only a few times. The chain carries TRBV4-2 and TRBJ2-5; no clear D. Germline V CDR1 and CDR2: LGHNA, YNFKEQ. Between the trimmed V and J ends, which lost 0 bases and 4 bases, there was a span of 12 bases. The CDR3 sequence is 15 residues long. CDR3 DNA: TGTGCCAGCAGCCAAGACAGGAGAGTAAGAGAGACCCAGTACTTC. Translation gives CASSQDRRVRETQYF.

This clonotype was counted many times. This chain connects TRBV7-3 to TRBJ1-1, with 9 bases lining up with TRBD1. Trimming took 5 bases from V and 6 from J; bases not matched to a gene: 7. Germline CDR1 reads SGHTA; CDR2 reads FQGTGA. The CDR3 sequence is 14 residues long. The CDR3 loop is CASSATGGEAEAFF. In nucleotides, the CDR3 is TGTGCCAGCAGCGCAACAGGGGGCGAGGCTGAAGCTTTCTTT.

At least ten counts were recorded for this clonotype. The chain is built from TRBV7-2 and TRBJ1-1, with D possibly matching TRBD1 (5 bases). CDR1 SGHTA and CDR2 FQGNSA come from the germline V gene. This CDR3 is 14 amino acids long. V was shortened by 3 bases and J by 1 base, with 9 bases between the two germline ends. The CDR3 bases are TGTGCCAGCAGCTTGGGACCGCAGAACACTGAAGCTTTCTTT. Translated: CASSLGPQNTEAFF.

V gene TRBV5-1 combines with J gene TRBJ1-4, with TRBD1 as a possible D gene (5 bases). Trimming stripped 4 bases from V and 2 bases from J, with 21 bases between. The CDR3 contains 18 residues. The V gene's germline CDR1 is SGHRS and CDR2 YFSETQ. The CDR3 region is CASSPGPESGGTNEKLFF. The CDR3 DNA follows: TGCGCCAGCAGCCCCGGACCGGAGTCGGGGGGGACTAATGAAAAACTGTTTTTT. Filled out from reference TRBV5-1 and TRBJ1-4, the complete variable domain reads KAGVTQTPRYLIKTRGQQVTLSCSPISGHRSVSWYQQTPGQGLQFLFEYFSETQRNKGNFPGRFSGRQFSNSRSEMNVSTLELGDSALYLCASSPGPESGGTNEKLFFGSGTQLSVL.

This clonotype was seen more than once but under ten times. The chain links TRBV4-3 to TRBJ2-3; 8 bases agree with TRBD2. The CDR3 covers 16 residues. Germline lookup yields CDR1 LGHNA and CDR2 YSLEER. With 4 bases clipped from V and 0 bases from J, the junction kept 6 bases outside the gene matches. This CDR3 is CASSRGSGASTDTQYF. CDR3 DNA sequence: TGCGCCAGCAGCCGTGGTAGCGGGGCTAGCACAGATACGCAGTATTTT.

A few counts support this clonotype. CDR3 DNA: TGTGCCAGCAGGTCCCCGTCGGACATCTGGAACGAGCAGTACTTC. This encodes CASRSPSDIWNEQYF. V is TRBV6-6 and J is TRBJ2-7, with D possibly TRBD1 on 5 matching bases. Trimming took 6 bases from V and 5 from J, leaving 20 bases between them. The CDR3 spans 15 residues. The germline V gene has CDR1 MNHNY and CDR2 SVGAGI (reference sequence).

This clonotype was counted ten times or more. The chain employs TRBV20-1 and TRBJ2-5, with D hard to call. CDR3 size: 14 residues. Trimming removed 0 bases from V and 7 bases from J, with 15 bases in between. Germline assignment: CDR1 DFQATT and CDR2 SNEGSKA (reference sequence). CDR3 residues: CSARDLHKGGTQYF. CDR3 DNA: TGCAGTGCTAGAGATCTTCATAAGGGTGGGACCCAGTACTTC.

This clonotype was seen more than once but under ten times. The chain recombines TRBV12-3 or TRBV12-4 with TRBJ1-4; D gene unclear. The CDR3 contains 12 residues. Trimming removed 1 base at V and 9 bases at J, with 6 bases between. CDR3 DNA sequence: TGTGCCAGCAGTTTAGGATTTCAAAAACTGTTTTTT. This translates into CASSLGFQKLFF.

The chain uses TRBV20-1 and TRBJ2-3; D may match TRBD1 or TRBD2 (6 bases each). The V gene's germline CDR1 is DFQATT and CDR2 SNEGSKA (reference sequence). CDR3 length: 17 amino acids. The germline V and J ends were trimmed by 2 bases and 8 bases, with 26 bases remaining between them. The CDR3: CSARTVGTGQYRGTQYF. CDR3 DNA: TGCAGTGCTAGAACAGTGGGGACTGGACAGTATAGGGGTACGCAGTATTTT.

The CDR3 is CSGTTGNTEAFF. In nucleotides, the CDR3 is TGCAGCGGTACGACAGGGAACACTGAAGCTTTCTTT. The V gene is TRBV29-1, the J gene TRBJ1-1; a possible D gene is TRBD1 (6 bases). The ends were cut back, 7 bases at V and 1 base at J, with 10 bases in the middle. In germline, CDR1 is SQVTM, CDR2 ANQGSEA. The CDR3 runs to 12 residues.

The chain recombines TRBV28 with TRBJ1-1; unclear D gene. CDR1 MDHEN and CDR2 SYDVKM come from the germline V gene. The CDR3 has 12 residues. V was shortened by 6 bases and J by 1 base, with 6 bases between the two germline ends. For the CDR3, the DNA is TGTGCCAGCAGGGTCCCGAACACTGAAGCTTTCTTT. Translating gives CASRVPNTEAFF.

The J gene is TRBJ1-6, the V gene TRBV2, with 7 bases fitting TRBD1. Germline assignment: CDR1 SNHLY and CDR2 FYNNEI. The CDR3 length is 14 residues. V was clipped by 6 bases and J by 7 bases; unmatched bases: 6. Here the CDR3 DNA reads TGTGCCAGCAGGCCCCGGACAGGCAATTCACCCCTCCACTTT. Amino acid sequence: CASRPRTGNSPLHF.

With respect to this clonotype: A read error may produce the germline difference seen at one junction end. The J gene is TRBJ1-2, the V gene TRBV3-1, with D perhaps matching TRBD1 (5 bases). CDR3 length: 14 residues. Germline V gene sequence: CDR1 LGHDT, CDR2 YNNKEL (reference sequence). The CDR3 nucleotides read TGTGCCACCAGCCAAGTTACAGGCCGCTATGGCTACACCTTC. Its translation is CATSQVTGRYGYTF.

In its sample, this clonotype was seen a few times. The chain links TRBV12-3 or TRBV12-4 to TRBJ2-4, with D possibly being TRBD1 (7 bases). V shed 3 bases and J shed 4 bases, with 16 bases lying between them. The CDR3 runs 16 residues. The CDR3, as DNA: TGTGCCAGCAGTTTCGCGGGACAGATAAAGAAAAACATTCAGTACTTC. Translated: CASSFAGQIKKNIQYF.

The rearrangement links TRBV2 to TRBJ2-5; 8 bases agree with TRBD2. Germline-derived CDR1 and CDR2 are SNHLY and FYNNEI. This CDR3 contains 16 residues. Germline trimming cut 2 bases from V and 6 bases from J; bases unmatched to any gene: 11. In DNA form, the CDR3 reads TGTGCCAGCAGTGAATTCCTGGCGGGGGGTACAAAGACCCAGTACTTC. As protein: CASSEFLAGGTKTQYF. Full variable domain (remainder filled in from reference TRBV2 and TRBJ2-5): EPEVTQTPSHQVTQMGQEVILRCVPISNHLYFYWYRQILGQKVEFLVSFYNNEISEKSEIFDDQFSVERPDGSNFTLKIRSTKLEDSAMYFCASSEFLAGGTKTQYFGPGTRLLVL.

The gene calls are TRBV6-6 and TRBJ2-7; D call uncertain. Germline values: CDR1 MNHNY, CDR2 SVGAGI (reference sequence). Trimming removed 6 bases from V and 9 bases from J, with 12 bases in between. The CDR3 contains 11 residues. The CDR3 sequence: CASRYQLGQYF. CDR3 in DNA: TGTGCCAGCAGGTACCAACTGGGGCAGTACTTC.

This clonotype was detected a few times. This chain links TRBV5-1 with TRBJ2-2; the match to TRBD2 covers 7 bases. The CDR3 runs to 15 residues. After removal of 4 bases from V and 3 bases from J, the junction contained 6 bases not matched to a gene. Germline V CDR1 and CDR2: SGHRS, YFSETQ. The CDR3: CASSPRAGDTGELFF. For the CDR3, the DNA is TGCGCCAGCAGCCCCCGGGCGGGGGACACCGGGGAGCTGTTTTTT.

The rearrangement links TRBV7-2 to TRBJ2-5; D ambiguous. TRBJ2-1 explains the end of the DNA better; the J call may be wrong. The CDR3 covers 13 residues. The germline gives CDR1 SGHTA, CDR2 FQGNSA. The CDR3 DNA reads TGTGCCAGCAGCTGGGTCTCGCGCGGTGAGCAGTTCTTC. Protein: CASSWVSRGEQFF.

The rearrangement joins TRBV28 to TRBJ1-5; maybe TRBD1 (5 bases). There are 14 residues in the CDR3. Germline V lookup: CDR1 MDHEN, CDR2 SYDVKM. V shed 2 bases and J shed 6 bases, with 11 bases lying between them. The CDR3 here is CASSLTQRGQPQHF. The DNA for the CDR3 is TGTGCCAGCAGTTTAACACAGAGGGGTCAGCCCCAGCATTTT.

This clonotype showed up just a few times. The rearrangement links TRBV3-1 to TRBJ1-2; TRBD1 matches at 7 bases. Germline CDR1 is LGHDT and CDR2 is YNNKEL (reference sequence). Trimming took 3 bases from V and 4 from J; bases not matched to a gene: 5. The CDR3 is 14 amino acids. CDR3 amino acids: CASSHRGDSYGYTF. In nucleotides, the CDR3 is TGTGCCAGCAGCCACCGGGGGGACAGCTATGGCTACACCTTC.